The T cell receptor (beta chain) under discussion was sequenced for a study of blood T cell repertoires in COVID-19. A single count supports this clone. Per the authors' pipeline: Estimated nucleated cell counts came from reference gene primer amplification. The data were produced by immunoSEQ multiplex PCR, yet TCRdb's version contains in-frame clones alone and is incomplete. V and J calls and clone size follow that table, whereas D and trimming were derived from the DNA. The sample has some 270,000 clones; about 82% are singletons. Those enrolled in Seattle joined during active infection and were followed longitudinally afterward. CDR1 is SGHKS and CDR2 is YYEKEE in the germline V gene (reference sequence). The CDR3 is made up of 16 amino acids. V gave up 7 bases and J gave up 4 bases; unmatched junction bases: 11.

This chain joins TRBV5-5 and TRBJ2-2, with 9 bases lining up with TRBD2. The TCR was taken from an elderly woman with COVID-19, enrolled during active disease. What was sequenced was peripheral blood. The CDR3 DNA sequence: TGTGCCAGCGAGAAACCGGGACTAGCTACCACCGGGGAGCTGTTTTTT. It is translated as CASEKPGLATTGELFF. The entire variable domain, with the rest obtained from reference TRBV5-5 and TRBJ2-2, is as follows: DAGVTQSPTHLIKTRGQQVTLRCSPISGHKSVSWYQQVLGQGPQFIFQYYEKEERGRGNFPDRFSARQFPNYSSELNVNALLLGDSALYLCASEKPGLATTGELFFGEGSRLTVL.